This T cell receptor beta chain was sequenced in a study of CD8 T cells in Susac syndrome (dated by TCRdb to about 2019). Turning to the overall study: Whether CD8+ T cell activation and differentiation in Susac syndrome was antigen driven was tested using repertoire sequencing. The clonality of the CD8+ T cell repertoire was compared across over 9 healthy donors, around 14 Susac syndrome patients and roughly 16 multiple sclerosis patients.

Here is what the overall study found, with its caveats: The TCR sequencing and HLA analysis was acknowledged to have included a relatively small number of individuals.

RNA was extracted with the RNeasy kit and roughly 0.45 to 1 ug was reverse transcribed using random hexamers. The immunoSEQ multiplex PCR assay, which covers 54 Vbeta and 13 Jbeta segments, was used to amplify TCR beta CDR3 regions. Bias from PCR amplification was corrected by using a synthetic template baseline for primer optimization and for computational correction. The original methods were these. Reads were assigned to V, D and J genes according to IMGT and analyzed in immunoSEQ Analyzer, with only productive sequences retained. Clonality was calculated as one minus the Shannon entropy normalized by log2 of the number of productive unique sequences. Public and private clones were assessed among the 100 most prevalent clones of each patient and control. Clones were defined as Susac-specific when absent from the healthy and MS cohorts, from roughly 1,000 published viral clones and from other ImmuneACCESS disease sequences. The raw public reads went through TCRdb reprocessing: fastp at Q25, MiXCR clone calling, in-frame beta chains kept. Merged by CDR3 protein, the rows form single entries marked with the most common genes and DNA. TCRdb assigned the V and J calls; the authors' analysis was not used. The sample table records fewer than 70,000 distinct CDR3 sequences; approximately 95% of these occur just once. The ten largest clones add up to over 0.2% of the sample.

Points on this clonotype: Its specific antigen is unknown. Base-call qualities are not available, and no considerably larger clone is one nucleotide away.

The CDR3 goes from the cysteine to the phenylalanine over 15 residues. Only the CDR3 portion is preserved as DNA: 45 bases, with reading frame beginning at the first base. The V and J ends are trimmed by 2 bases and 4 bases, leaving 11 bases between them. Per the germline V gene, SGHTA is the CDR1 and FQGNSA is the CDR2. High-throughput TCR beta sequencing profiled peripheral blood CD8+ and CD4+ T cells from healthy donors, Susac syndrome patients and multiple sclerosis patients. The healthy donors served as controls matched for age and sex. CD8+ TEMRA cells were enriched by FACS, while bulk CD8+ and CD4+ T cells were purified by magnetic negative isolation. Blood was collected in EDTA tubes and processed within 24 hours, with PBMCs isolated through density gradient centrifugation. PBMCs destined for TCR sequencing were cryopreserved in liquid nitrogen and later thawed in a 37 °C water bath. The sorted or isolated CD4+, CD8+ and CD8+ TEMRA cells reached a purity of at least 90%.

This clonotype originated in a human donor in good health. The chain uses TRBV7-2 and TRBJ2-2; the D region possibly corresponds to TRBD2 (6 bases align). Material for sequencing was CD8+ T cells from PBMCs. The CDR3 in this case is CASSLLAGFTGELFF. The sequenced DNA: TGTGCCAGCAGCTTACTGGCGGGGTTCACCGGGGAGCTGTTTTTT.